Listed below are T cell receptor beta chains from one sample, sequenced in a study of cytomegalovirus exposure and HLA in healthy donors. Repertoires were generated with immunoSEQ multiplex PCR, while TCRdb's copy carries only in-frame clones and drops some. The profile shows about 83,000 clones, roughly 79% of them singletons. Material for sequencing was PBMCs. Receptor source: a man aged 18 to 35 in good health and CMV-seropositive. CDR3s include the opening cysteine and the closing phenylalanine or tryptophan. D genes are given only for firm matches. Rows give clone size only sometimes, using once, few, many, or a class for an expanded clone.

>-|TRBJ1-5|-|TRBV6-6
TGTGCCAGCGGTCAGGGTACCATAAACCAGCCCCAGCATTTT
CASGQGTINQPQHF
>-|TRBJ1-1|-|TRBV4-1
TGCGCCAGCAGCCAAGTTCGGTACACTGAAGCTTTCTTT
CASSQVRYTEAFF
>-|TRBJ2-3|-|TRBV9
TGTGCCAGCAGCGACACAGGGCTCACAGATACGCAGTATTTT
CASSDTGLTDTQYF
>few|TRBJ2-7|-|TRBV7-8
TGTGCCAGCAGCTTACCCCAGACAGGCGCGTCCTACGAGCAGTACTTC
CASSLPQTGASYEQYF
>-|TRBJ2-3|-|TRBV2
TGTGCCAGCAGACTAGATACGCAGTATTTT
CASRLDTQYF
>-|TRBJ2-7|-|TRBV20-1
TGCAGTGCTCGGCAGGGGAACGAGCAGTACTTC
CSARQGNEQYF
>-|TRBJ2-7|TRBD2|TRBV7-2
TGTGCCAGCAGCTGGCGGGCTAGCGGACAATTAGCCTCCTACGAGCAGTACTTC
CASSWRASGQLASYEQYF
>once|TRBJ2-5|-|TRBV5-1
TGCGCCAGCTGGCGGAACGGCCAAGAGACCCAGTACTTC
CASWRNGQETQYF
>-|TRBJ2-3|TRBD2|TRBV29-1
TGCAGCGTTGTCGGGAGGGCCCCAGATACGCAGTATTTT
CSVVGRAPDTQYF
>few|TRBJ2-5|TRBD2|TRBV6-5
TGTGCCAGCAGTAAAACCGGGACTATGACCCAGTACTTC
CASSKTGTMTQYF
>-|TRBJ1-1|TRBD1|TRBV10-3
TGTGCCACCTGGGACAGGGGTCAGGCTGAAGCTTTCTTT
CATWDRGQAEAFF
>medium-sized|TRBJ2-5|-|TRBV6-5
TGTGCCAGCAGCCTAAGTGCGCAGGCGACCCAGTACTTC
CASSLSAQATQYF
>-|TRBJ2-2|-|TRBV6-5
TGTGCCAGCAGTTACTCGGTGGTCTACGGGGAGCTGTTTTTT
CASSYSVVYGELFF
>-|TRBJ1-2|TRBD1|TRBV11-2
TGTGCCAGCACCTTGGGACAGGGGGACTATGGCTACACCTTC
CASTLGQGDYGYTF
>-|TRBJ1-1|-|TRBV6-6
TGTGCCAGCAGTTACTCAGCGATCATTCTCACTGAAGCTTTCTTT
CASSYSAIILTEAFF
>-|TRBJ1-2|-|TRBV5-1
TGCGCCAGCACAGGTGGCACAGTCGGCTACACCTTC
CASTGGTVGYTF